These 31 T cell receptor beta chains were all obtained from the same sample, sequenced in a study of CD8 T cells in Susac syndrome. cDNA came from approximately 0.5 to 1 ug RNA primed by random hexamers. Each CDR3 protein is one row after TCRdb ran MiXCR on the immunoSEQ multiplex PCR reads. The table includes 84,000 or so distinct CDR3 sequences, approximately 96% detected once. The sequenced sample consisted of CD8+ T cells from PBMCs. The receptors shown here come from a human donor with Susac syndrome.

The chain combines TRBV4-3 with TRBJ2-1, with D tentatively TRBD2 (6 bases). CDR1 and CDR2 from the germline V gene are LGHNA and YSLEER. The CDR3 is 17 residues long. Trimming took 0 bases from V and 5 from J, leaving 17 bases between them. CDR3 nucleotides: TGCGCCAGCAGCCAAGATAGTTTTTCGGGACTCAACAATGAGCAGTTCTTC. Encoded protein: CASSQDSFSGLNNEQFF.

The V and J genes are TRBV11-2 and TRBJ2-3, with 9 bases that match TRBD2. Germline V gene data show CDR1 as SGHAT and CDR2 as FQNNGV. J was trimmed by 5 bases and V by 5 bases; bases with no gene match: 11. This CDR3 is built from 16 residues. In DNA, the CDR3 is TGTGCCAGCAGCCCCGGGGGGCGGGGGGGCGAAGATACGCAGTATTTT. It yields the protein CASSPGGRGGEDTQYF. The variable domain in full, completed from reference TRBV11-2 and TRBJ2-3, reads EAGVAQSPRYKIIEKRQSVAFWCNPISGHATLYWYQQILGQGPKLLIQFQNNGVVDDSQLPKDRFSAERLKGVDSTLKIQPAKLEDSAVYLCASSPGGRGGEDTQYFGPGTRLTVL.

The genes are TRBV28 and TRBJ1-1; the match to TRBD1 covers 11 bases. V dropped 7 bases and J dropped 5; count of bases not matched to a gene: 9. CDR1 and CDR2 from the germline V gene are MDHEN and SYDVKM. The CDR3 loop spans 15 amino acids. The CDR3 DNA reads TGTGCCAGCACCCGGACAGGGGGCGCTGGGACTGAAGCTTTCTTT. Translation: CASTRTGGAGTEAFF.

The CDR3 region is CASSLERYNEQFF. In DNA form, the CDR3 reads TGTGCCAGCAGCTTAGAACGGTACAATGAGCAGTTCTTC. The rearrangement joins TRBV13 to TRBJ2-1; D is unclear. The CDR3 extends over 13 amino acids. V lost 1 base and J 4 bases, leaving 5 bases between the germline ends. Per germline, CDR1 PRHDT and CDR2 FYEKMQ (reference sequence). Drawing the rest from reference TRBV13 and TRBJ2-1, the complete variable domain is AAGVIQSPRHLIKEKRETATLKCYPIPRHDTVYWYQQGPGQDPQFLISFYEKMQSDKGSIPDRFSAQQFSDYHSELNMSSLELGDSALYFCASSLERYNEQFFGPGTRLTVL.

This sequence joins TRBV4-2 and TRBJ2-1; D not resolved. The length of the CDR3 is 14 residues. Trimming took 3 bases from V and 6 from J, leaving 12 bases between them. The V gene's germline CDR1 is LGHNA and CDR2 YNFKEQ. The chain's CDR3 is CASSQVGPFNEQFF. The CDR3 DNA reads TGTGCCAGCAGCCAGGTTGGACCTTTCAATGAGCAGTTCTTC.

The gene calls are TRBV21-1 and TRBJ2-7; TRBD1 is the table's D call, not checked against the DNA. TRBV21-1 corresponds to a pseudogene. The CDR3 has 14 amino acids. This CDR3 is CASSKEGGPDEQYF. CDR3 DNA: TGTGCCAGCAGCAAAGAGGGGGGGCCGGACGAGCAGTACTTC.

The chain is built from TRBV27 and TRBJ1-1, with D perhaps matching TRBD1 (6 bases). Germline values: CDR1 MNHEY, CDR2 SMNVEV (reference sequence). V lost 5 bases and J lost 5, with 18 bases in between. CDR3 size: 15 residues. The CDR3 sequence: CASSTTLQGKTEAFF. The CDR3 coding sequence is TGTGCCAGCAGTACAACGCTTCAGGGGAAGACTGAAGCTTTCTTT.

The CDR3 sequence is CASSPTGGSAEQYV. For the CDR3, the DNA is TGTGCCAGCTCCCCCACGGGGGGCTCGGCCGAGCAGTACGTC. The V and J genes are TRBV28 and TRBJ2-7; maybe TRBD2 (7 bases). The germline V and J ends were trimmed by 8 bases and 6 bases, with 20 bases remaining between them. This CDR3 contains 14 residues. Germline loops: CDR1 MDHEN, CDR2 SYDVKM.

The V and J genes are TRBV2 and TRBJ1-2; D gene unclear. The CDR3 is 13 amino acids. CDR1 is SNHLY, CDR2 FYNNEI, per germline. The V and J ends lost 3 bases and 1 base respectively, with 6 bases between them. CDR3 sequence: CASSDDDNYGYTF. CDR3 DNA sequence: TGTGCCAGCAGTGACGACGATAACTATGGCTACACCTTC.

The chain joins TRBV20-1 to TRBJ1-2; 7 nucleotides match TRBD1. Germline loops: CDR1 DFQATT, CDR2 SNEGSKA (reference sequence). The CDR3 has 13 residues. J lost 4 bases, V lost 6 bases, and 8 bases had no gene match. As DNA, the CDR3 is TGCAGTGCGTCCCCGGGACAGTCCTATGGCTACACCTTC. This codes for CSASPGQSYGYTF.

This chain joins TRBV7-9 and TRBJ1-4; unclear D gene. In germline, CDR1 is SEHNR, CDR2 FQNEAQ (reference sequence). The CDR3 extends over 12 amino acids. The ends were cut back, 6 bases at V and 8 bases at J, with 10 bases in the middle. Here the CDR3 reads CASRAVGEKLFF. In DNA form, the CDR3 reads TGTGCCAGCAGAGCGGTGGGAGAAAAACTGTTTTTT.

The gene calls are TRBV6-6 and TRBJ1-1; no clear D gene. This CDR3 region has 11 residues. Germline values: CDR1 MNHNY, CDR2 SVGAGI (reference sequence). V was shortened by 7 bases and J by 11 bases, with 14 bases between the two germline ends. In DNA form, the CDR3 reads TGTGCCAGCACCTGGCGGAGTTGGGCTTTCTTT. This codes for CASTWRSWAFF.

The chain links TRBV12-3 or TRBV12-4 to TRBJ2-6; 11 bases agree with TRBD1. The CDR3 loop spans 18 amino acids. V gave up 6 bases and J gave up 3 bases; unmatched junction bases: 10. The CDR3 reads CASRALGQGASGANVLTF. CDR3 sequence (DNA): TGTGCCAGCAGGGCACTCGGACAGGGGGCGAGTGGGGCCAACGTCCTGACTTTC.

V gene TRBV28 combines with J gene TRBJ2-1; D might be TRBD1 or TRBD2, each matching 5 bases. CDR3 length: 14 residues. The germline V and J ends were trimmed by 6 bases and 4 bases, with 13 bases remaining between them. Germline assignment: CDR1 MDHEN and CDR2 SYDVKM. CDR3 coding DNA: TGTGCCAGCAGGGGGCTTGACTATTACAATGAGCAGTTCTTC. Its protein product is CASRGLDYYNEQFF.

This chain uses TRBV4-3 with TRBJ1-2, with D hard to call. V was clipped by 1 base and J by 2 bases, with 5 bases between them. The CDR3 has 13 amino acids. Per the germline V gene, CDR1 is LGHNA and CDR2 is YSLEER. CDR3 coding DNA: TGCGCCAGCAGCCAAGGCAGAAACTATGGCTACACCTTC. It translates to CASSQGRNYGYTF.

The V call is TRBV20-1, the J call TRBJ2-7, with TRBD1 matching over 8 bases. Per germline, CDR1 DFQATT and CDR2 SNEGSKA (reference sequence). Unmatched junction bases numbered 8, after V lost 0 bases and J lost 4 bases. CDR3 size: 15 residues. In DNA, the CDR3 is TGCAGTGCTAGAGATCGTCCCCAGGGGGCTTACGAGCAGTACTTC. It translates to CSARDRPQGAYEQYF.

This rearrangement joins TRBV14 to TRBJ1-2; D remains unclear. V lost 3 bases, J lost 4 bases, and 9 bases lay in between. The CDR3 is made up of 13 amino acids. Germline loops: CDR1 SGHDN, CDR2 FVKESK. CDR3 region: CASSQGWGYGYTF. The CDR3 nucleotides are TGTGCCAGCAGCCAGGGGTGGGGCTATGGCTACACCTTC.

The count of this clonotype is one. The rearrangement joins TRBV28 to TRBJ2-7, with D uncertain. The CDR3 is made up of 9 amino acids. Germline assignment: CDR1 MDHEN and CDR2 SYDVKM. Trimming removed 8 bases from V and 4 bases from J, with 3 bases in between. The CDR3 protein is CASGYEQYF. CDR3 nucleotides: TGTGCCAGCGGGTACGAGCAGTACTTC.

This clonotype was seen a single time. The V gene is TRBV29-1, the J gene TRBJ2-7, with a weak D call TRBD1 (5 bases). The CDR3 spans 13 residues. Trimming left V 1 base short and J 2 bases short, with 9 bases between. The germline gives CDR1 SQVTM, CDR2 ANQGSEA. The CDR3 region has the DNA TGCAGCGTTGAAGTTAGACAGACCTACGAGCAGTACTTC. It yields the protein CSVEVRQTYEQYF.

This chain connects TRBV4-3 to TRBJ2-6; 12 bases line up with TRBD2. The CDR3 is 19 amino acids. Looked up from germline, CDR1 is LGHNA and CDR2 is YSLEER. The V segment lost 3 bases and the J segment 2 bases; nucleotides outside the gene matches: 8. The CDR3, as DNA: TGCGCCAGCAGCCAGGAGACTAGCGGGGGTTCGCCTGGGGCCAACGTCCTGACTTTC. It is translated as CASSQETSGGSPGANVLTF.

With regard to this clonotype: At one end, the junction sequence differs from germline, possibly due to a read error. The V call is TRBV7-7, the J call TRBJ1-1, with 8 bases matching TRBD1. This CDR3 has 16 amino acids. Per the germline V gene, CDR1 is SSHAT and CDR2 is FNYEAQ (reference sequence). This CDR3 is CASSFSTGGGNTEAFF. The CDR3, as DNA: TGTGCTAGCAGCTTTTCTACAGGGGGGGGGAACACTGAAGCTTTCTTT.

The chain has TRBV28 and TRBJ2-7; D is uncertain. CDR3 length: 12 amino acids. With 6 bases removed from V and 6 bases from J, the gap between germline ends came to 12 bases. The germline gives CDR1 MDHEN, CDR2 SYDVKM. The CDR3 DNA reads as TGTGCCAGCAGCCCCTCCCTTAGCGAGCAGTACTTC. Residues: CASSPSLSEQYF.

This chain links TRBV5-1 with TRBJ1-1; TRBD1 is a possible D gene (6 bases). The germline V gene encodes CDR1 SGHRS and CDR2 YFSETQ. The CDR3 covers 17 residues. The V end was cut by 1 base, the J end by 0 bases, with 16 bases between. CDR3 nucleotide sequence: TGCGCCAGCAGCTTGCGGGGGGCGAGTGGGCTGAACACTGAAGCTTTCTTT. Its protein product is CASSLRGASGLNTEAFF.

The chain combines TRBV6-5 with TRBJ1-2, with D possibly TRBD1 on 6 matching bases. Germline V gives CDR1 MNHEY, CDR2 SVGAGI. V gave up 10 bases and J gave up 7 bases, with 19 bases separating them. This CDR3 has 13 residues. For the CDR3, the DNA is TGTGCCACCTACCCGGGGGGGGCGGTTGGCTACACCTTC. Its protein product is CATYPGGAVGYTF.

J is TRBJ2-5 and V is TRBV7-2; 12 nucleotides line up with TRBD1. The CDR3 covers 14 residues. CDR1 is SGHTA and CDR2 is FQGNSA in the germline V gene. Trimming cost V 8 bases and J 1 base; bases outside gene matches: 2. This chain's CDR3 is CASGTGGSQETQYF. The CDR3 DNA is TGTGCCAGCGGGACAGGGGGCAGCCAAGAGACCCAGTACTTC.

The chain joins TRBV10-3 to TRBJ1-2; D is possibly TRBD1 (6 bases). V shed 2 bases and J shed 6 bases, with 13 bases lying between them. Germline V lookup: CDR1 ENHRY, CDR2 SYGVKD. The CDR3 has 14 residues. CDR3 coding DNA: TGTGCCATCAGTGAGACAACTACAGGGCATGGCTACACCTTC. Protein: CAISETTTGHGYTF.

The chain links TRBV27 to TRBJ2-7; D unclear. Germline CDR1 reads MNHEY; CDR2 reads SMNVEV (reference sequence). The length of the CDR3 is 16 residues. Deletions cut 5 bases from V and 4 bases from J, with 21 bases between. This chain's CDR3 is CASSPDRGVALYEQYF. In DNA, the CDR3 is TGTGCCAGCAGTCCGGACCGCGGAGTAGCCCTTTACGAGCAGTACTTC.

This clonotype was found a few times. The gene calls are TRBV7-2 and TRBJ2-3; weak D call: TRBD2 (6 bases). Germline-derived CDR1 and CDR2 are SGHTA and FQGNSA. V gave up 5 bases and J gave up 5 bases, with 8 bases separating them. This CDR3 spans 12 amino acids. The CDR3: CASSQGGDTQYF. In DNA form, the CDR3 reads TGTGCCAGCAGCCAGGGAGGAGATACGCAGTATTTT.

This clonotype has only one observation. CDR3 bases: TGTGCCAGCAGCTCGGTTAGCGGGGGAGACACAGATACGCAGTATTTT. Translation gives CASSSVSGGDTDTQYF. The chain employs TRBV27 and TRBJ2-3; 9 bases are a match to TRBD2. This CDR3 is 16 amino acids long. Trimming took 6 bases from V and 2 from J; bases not matched to a gene: 9. Germline V gives CDR1 MNHEY, CDR2 SMNVEV (reference sequence).

The chain combines TRBV7-2 with TRBJ2-2; 10 bases line up with TRBD2. After removal of 4 bases from V and 5 bases from J, the junction contained 4 bases not matched to a gene. CDR3 length: 15 residues. Germline V gene lookup returns CDR1 SGHTA and CDR2 FQGNSA. The CDR3 sequence is CASSWTAGGTGELFF. The CDR3, as DNA: TGTGCCAGCAGCTGGACAGCGGGAGGGACCGGGGAGCTGTTTTTT.

The chain is built from TRBV9 and TRBJ1-2; D might be TRBD1 (6 bases). Deletions cut 3 bases from V and 4 bases from J, with 10 bases between. The germline V gene has CDR1 SGDLS and CDR2 YYNGEE. This CDR3 region has 13 residues. The CDR3 loop is CASSGGQTYGYTF. CDR3 nucleotides: TGTGCCAGCAGCGGCGGACAGACCTATGGCTACACCTTC.